Below are 29 T cell receptor beta chains sequenced from a single sample in a study of shared clonotypes between healthy human individuals. Repertoires were generated with immunoSEQ multiplex PCR, while TCRdb's copy carries only in-frame clones and drops some. The sample consists of about 1.5 million clones, under 99% of them appearing once. The sequenced sample consisted of naive CD4+ T cells sorted from blood. Subset defined: CD45RA+ positively selected. All receptors derive from a man under 40 in good health.

The sample holds one count of this clone. The chain is built from TRBV5-1 and TRBJ2-7; D uncertain. V was pared by 0 bases and J by 6 bases, with 7 bases between. The CDR3 loop spans 12 amino acids. Looked up from germline, CDR1 is SGHRS and CDR2 is YFSETQ. CDR3 protein: CASSLVKTEQYF. The CDR3 DNA sequence: TGCGCCAGCAGCTTGGTAAAGACCGAGCAGTACTTC.

CDR3 loop: CASSLGTGVNTGELFF. DNA for the CDR3: TGTGCCAGCAGTTTAGGGACAGGGGTGAACACCGGGGAGCTGTTTTTT. The chain carries TRBV6-6 and TRBJ2-2; the match to TRBD1 covers 10 bases. Per germline, CDR1 MNHNY and CDR2 SVGAGI (reference sequence). This CDR3 comprises 16 residues. After removal of 4 bases from V and 1 base from J, the junction contained 3 bases not matched to a gene.

The chain has TRBV7-9 and TRBJ2-5; unclear D gene. The CDR3 loop spans 13 amino acids. V was cut by 4 bases and J by 5 bases, with 11 bases left in between. Germline V gives CDR1 SEHNR, CDR2 FQNEAQ (reference sequence). CDR3 sequence reads: CASSYSGPETQYF. CDR3 coding DNA: TGTGCCAGCAGCTATTCCGGGCCCGAGACCCAGTACTTC.

This chain joins TRBV10-3 and TRBJ2-1; D not resolved. There are 15 residues in the CDR3. CDR1 and CDR2 (germline): ENHRY, SYGVKD. V was clipped by 2 bases and J by 5 bases, with 13 bases between them. The CDR3 loop reads CAISELESTDNEQFF. The CDR3 DNA reads TGTGCCATCAGTGAGCTGGAGTCTACTGACAATGAGCAGTTCTTC.

The chain couples TRBV7-9 to TRBJ2-7, with 7 bases lining up with TRBD2. Germline CDR1 SEHNR, CDR2 FQNEAQ (reference sequence). The CDR3 is 18 residues long. After removal of 1 base from V and 2 bases from J, the junction contained 14 bases not matched to a gene. The CDR3 DNA is TGTGCCAGCAGCTTAGAGGGGAGGGTGGACGGCCTCCCCTACGAGCAGTACTTC. Translating gives CASSLEGRVDGLPYEQYF.

The chain carries TRBV7-2 and TRBJ1-1; D uncertain. The germline V and J ends were trimmed by 4 bases and 4 bases, with 13 bases remaining between them. Germline V gene data show CDR1 as SGHTA and CDR2 as FQGNSA. This CDR3 spans 14 amino acids. CDR3 in amino acids: CASSSGWVATEAFF. In nucleotides, the CDR3 is TGTGCCAGCAGCTCCGGTTGGGTGGCCACTGAAGCTTTCTTT.

The V and J genes are TRBV7-2 and TRBJ1-5, with a tentative D call TRBD1 (5 bases). V dropped 5 bases and J dropped 3 bases, with 11 bases sitting between them. Germline V gives CDR1 SGHTA, CDR2 FQGNSA. The CDR3 has 14 residues. The CDR3 is CASSRAGTNQPQHF. In DNA, the CDR3 is TGTGCCAGCAGCAGGGCAGGGACCAATCAGCCCCAGCATTTT.

The rearrangement joins TRBV28 to TRBJ1-5; D gene uncertain. The V end lost 10 bases, the J end lost 3 bases, and 16 bases lay between the germline ends. This CDR3 comprises 14 residues. Germline lookup yields CDR1 MDHEN and CDR2 SYDVKM. The CDR3, as DNA: TGTGCCATCAACGGGAGAATCTCCAATCAGCCCCAGCATTTT. Its protein product is CAINGRISNQPQHF.

A word on this clone: The sample carries other DNA sequences with the same CDR3. The genes are TRBV27 and TRBJ1-5, with a possible D match to TRBD1 (5 bases). Germline values: CDR1 MNHEY, CDR2 SMNVEV (reference sequence). The CDR3 has 14 residues. Trimming took 2 bases from V and 7 from J, leaving 12 bases between them. The CDR3 spells CASSLRRGGQPQHF. The CDR3 DNA is TGTGCCAGCAGTTTAAGGAGGGGTGGGCAGCCCCAGCATTTT.

The V gene is TRBV7-9, the J gene TRBJ1-3; D is undetermined. Trimming pared 5 bases from V and 3 bases from J, leaving 8 bases between. This CDR3 is 13 amino acids long. From germline, CDR1 is SEHNR and CDR2 FQNEAQ (reference sequence). This CDR3 reads CASSAPSGNTIYF. CDR3 bases: TGTGCCAGCAGCGCACCAAGTGGAAACACCATATATTTT.

Concerning this clone itself: At the DNA level, this CDR3 is encoded by other sequences in the same sample as well. The chain joins TRBV18 to TRBJ1-4; 9 positions agree with TRBD1. The V and J ends lost 6 bases and 8 bases, in that order; junction bases with no gene match: 10. The CDR3 is made up of 15 amino acids. Germline V gene sequence: CDR1 KGHSH, CDR2 LQKENI. The CDR3 spells CASSPPGQGGEKLFF. The DNA of the CDR3 is TGTGCCAGCTCCCCGCCGGGACAGGGAGGAGAAAAACTGTTTTTT.

A single count supports this clone. DNA of the CDR3: TGCAGCGTTGACCTCGGGACAGGGGGGTTTGAGCAGTTCTTC. Translated: CSVDLGTGGFEQFF. The V gene is TRBV29-1, the J gene TRBJ2-1; TRBD1 aligns across 11 bases. Germline CDR1 and CDR2: SQVTM and ANQGSEA. The length of the CDR3 is 14 residues. Unmatched junction bases numbered 7, after V lost 3 bases and J lost 9 bases.

The chain employs TRBV9 and TRBJ2-1; D is ambiguous. The CDR3 is made up of 13 amino acids. Trimming shortened V by 0 bases and J by 7 bases, and 8 bases separated the two germline ends. The germline V gene has CDR1 SGDLS and CDR2 YYNGEE. The CDR3 nucleotides read TGTGCCAGCAGCGTAGCTAACTTGAATGAGCAGTTCTTC. Translating gives CASSVANLNEQFF.

The V and J genes are TRBV7-2 and TRBJ1-1; TRBD1 might be the D (6 bases). The germline gives CDR1 SGHTA, CDR2 FQGNSA. V was clipped by 6 bases and J by 6 bases, with 23 bases between them. This CDR3 spans 16 amino acids. The CDR3 DNA reads TGTGCCAGCAGGGCTCTAAGGGGGGATCCGTATGCTGAAGCTTTCTTT. Translating it yields CASRALRGDPYAEAFF.

The chain is built from TRBV19 and TRBJ2-7; 10 bases match TRBD2. Per germline, CDR1 LNHDA and CDR2 SQIVND (reference sequence). This CDR3 is 15 amino acids long. Unmatched junction bases numbered 8, after V lost 4 bases and J lost 5 bases. DNA for the CDR3: TGTGCCAGTAGTAGGCAGACTAGCGGGCTCAACGAGCAGTACTTC. Protein sequence: CASSRQTSGLNEQYF.

The chain uses TRBV28 and TRBJ2-7; 7 bases align to TRBD1. Germline loops: CDR1 MDHEN, CDR2 SYDVKM. The junction had 7 bases not matched to a gene; V was cut back by 1 base and J by 4 bases. CDR3 length: 15 residues. Here the CDR3 reads CASSLLGGTVYEQYF. CDR3 nucleotides: TGTGCCAGCAGTTTATTGGGTGGGACAGTATACGAGCAGTACTTC.

This sequence joins TRBV4-3 and TRBJ2-2; D is uncertain. The germline V gene has CDR1 LGHNA and CDR2 YSLEER. CDR3 length equals 14 residues. V gave up 3 bases and J gave up 2 bases, with 7 bases separating them. CDR3 DNA: TGCGCCAGCAGCCAGAAGGGTAACACCGGGGAGCTGTTTTTT. Its translation: CASSQKGNTGELFF.

The chain carries TRBV18 and TRBJ2-7; D ambiguous. The CDR3 is 15 amino acids. CDR1 and CDR2 (germline): KGHSH, LQKENI. V lost 6 bases to trimming and J lost 0 bases, with 15 bases between them. The CDR3 DNA reads TGTGCCAGCTCGCCTCGAAGTTTTAGCTCCTACGAGCAGTACTTC. It codes for CASSPRSFSSYEQYF. Full variable domain (outside the CDR3, taken from reference TRBV18 and TRBJ2-7): NAGVMQNPRHLVRRRGQEARLRCSPMKGHSHVYWYRQLPEEGLKFMVYLQKENIIDESGMPKERFSAEFPKEGPSILRIQQVVRGDSAAYFCASSPRSFSSYEQYFGPGTRLTVT.

This clone was detected once. This chain links TRBV15 with TRBJ2-2; 14 bases are a match to TRBD2. This CDR3 contains 17 residues. The J segment lost 0 bases and the V segment lost 6 bases, leaving 3 bases of the junction unmatched. Germline CDR1 reads LNHNV; CDR2 reads YYDKDF (reference sequence). CDR3 amino acids: CATSKGLAGANTGELFF. The CDR3 DNA is TGTGCCACCAGTAAGGGACTAGCGGGAGCGAACACCGGGGAGCTGTTTTTT.

The chain combines TRBV28 with TRBJ2-7; 9 bases line up with TRBD2. This CDR3 region has 15 residues. Looked up from germline, CDR1 is MDHEN and CDR2 is SYDVKM. V lost 5 bases and J lost 4; bases outside the gene matches: 9. Here the CDR3 reads CASSTVSGSRYEQYF. The CDR3 region has the DNA TGTGCCAGCAGTACTGTTAGCGGGAGTCGGTACGAGCAGTACTTC. Together with reference TRBV28 and TRBJ2-7, the CDR3 gives the full variable domain: DVKVTQSSRYLVKRTGEKVFLECVQDMDHENMFWYRQDPGLGLRLIYFSYDVKMKEKGDIPEGYSVSREKKERFSLILESASTNQTSMYLCASSTVSGSRYEQYFGPGTRLTVT.

The V and J genes are TRBV7-2 and TRBJ1-3; 9 nucleotides agree with TRBD1. Germline lookup yields CDR1 SGHTA and CDR2 FQGNSA. The CDR3 spans 16 residues. The trim removed 1 base at V and 0 bases at J, leaving 1 base unmatched. The CDR3 bases are TGTGCCAGCAGCTTAGTGGGACAGGGCTCTGGAAACACCATATATTTT. It is translated as CASSLVGQGSGNTIYF. The full variable domain, rest sourced from reference TRBV7-2 and TRBJ1-3, is GAGVSQSPSNKVTEKGKDVELRCDPISGHTALYWYRQSLGQGLEFLIYFQGNSAPDKSGLPSDRFSAERTGGSVSTLTIQRTQQEDSAVYLCASSLVGQGSGNTIYFGEGSWLTVV.

The chain employs TRBV27 and TRBJ1-1, with D possibly being TRBD1 (6 bases). Trimming shortened V by 5 bases and J by 1 base, and 14 bases separated the two germline ends. The CDR3 contains 15 residues. The germline CDR1 and CDR2 sequences are MNHEY and SMNVEV (reference sequence). The CDR3 protein is CASSGDKVGNTEAFF. DNA for the CDR3: TGTGCCAGCAGTGGGGACAAAGTGGGGAACACTGAAGCTTTCTTT.

This sequence joins TRBV11-2 and TRBJ1-1, with D possibly TRBD1 on 5 matching bases. CDR3 size: 16 residues. CDR1 is SGHAT and CDR2 is FQNNGV in the germline V gene. V was pared by 5 bases and J by 0 bases, with 16 bases between. The CDR3 bases are TGTGCCAGCAGCCCCGAGACAGTACTTATGAACACTGAAGCTTTCTTT. It specifies CASSPETVLMNTEAFF.

This chain joins TRBV7-9 and TRBJ1-4, with 8 bases lining up with TRBD1. V gave up 5 bases and J gave up 4 bases; unmatched junction bases: 9. The germline CDR1 and CDR2 sequences are SEHNR and FQNEAQ (reference sequence). The CDR3 is 16 residues long. The CDR3 nucleotides read TGTGCCAGCAGCCCCCCCGGACAGGGCGTTAATGAAAAACTGTTTTTT. This gives the protein CASSPPGQGVNEKLFF.

The chain is built from TRBV18 and TRBJ2-1; D gene uncertain. Germline values: CDR1 KGHSH, CDR2 LQKENI. Deletions cut 0 bases from V and 9 bases from J, with 9 bases between. CDR3 length equals 13 residues. CDR3 protein: CASSPPSLAEQFF. The CDR3 DNA reads as TGTGCCAGCTCACCACCCTCTCTGGCTGAGCAGTTCTTC.

The V call is TRBV9, the J call TRBJ2-1; TRBD2 aligns across 10 bases. The length of the CDR3 is 15 residues. Trimming removed 4 bases from V and 6 bases from J; junction bases left unmatched: 7. Germline loops: CDR1 SGDLS, CDR2 YYNGEE. The DNA of the CDR3 is TGTGCCAGCAGCTTCGGACTAGCGGTCTCCAATGAGCAGTTCTTC. Translation gives CASSFGLAVSNEQFF.

This chain links TRBV5-1 with TRBJ2-2; TRBD2 matches 11 bases. Unmatched junction bases numbered 14, after V lost 4 bases and J lost 6 bases. The germline CDR1 and CDR2 sequences are SGHRS and YFSETQ. The CDR3 is 18 residues long. CDR3 sequence: CASSEHIAGGPLSGELFF. Written as DNA, the CDR3 is TGCGCCAGCAGCGAGCACATAGCGGGAGGGCCGTTATCCGGGGAGCTGTTTTTT.

The gene calls are TRBV7-8 and TRBJ1-2, with D possibly TRBD1 on 6 matching bases. Trimming removed 5 bases from V and 8 bases from J, with 21 bases in between. Per germline, CDR1 SGHVS and CDR2 FQNEAQ. There are 15 residues in the CDR3. CDR3 protein: CASSAIRGGTVGYTF. CDR3 sequence (DNA): TGTGCCAGCAGCGCAATCAGGGGAGGGACGGTCGGCTACACCTTC.

The rearrangement uses TRBV30 and TRBJ2-4, with TRBD2 matching over 9 bases. V lost 1 base, J lost 7 bases, and 5 bases stayed unmatched. The CDR3 totals 14 residues. Per the germline V gene, CDR1 is GTSNPN and CDR2 is SVGIG (reference sequence). Here the CDR3 DNA reads TGTGCCTGGAGTGCCGGGACTAGCTCCAACATTCAGTACTTC. Protein sequence: CAWSAGTSSNIQYF.